Sequencing of this TCR beta chain was carried out in a study of Graves' ophthalmopathy and Graves' hyperthyroidism. Amplification of TCR beta CDR3 regions used RNA transcripts. Following a first-round RT-PCR that used HTBI primers, a second-round multiplex PCR was carried out. TCRdb itself ran the multiplex PCR reads through MiXCR, one entry per CDR3 protein. The data show roughly 400,000 distinct CDR3 sequences, 15% to 20% seen once. This clonotype has at least ten counts. The J segment lost 0 bases and the V segment lost 1 base, leaving 5 bases of the junction unmatched. This CDR3 has 16 residues. Germline CDR1 GTSNPN, CDR2 SVGIG (reference sequence).

The chain carries TRBV30 and TRBJ2-7; 11 bases are a match to TRBD2. The TCR comes from a young woman with Graves' ophthalmopathy. Input material: peripheral blood. The CDR3: CAWSGGTSGSSYEQYF. In DNA form, the CDR3 reads TGTGCCTGGAGTGGGGGGACTAGCGGTAGCTCCTACGAGCAGTACTTC.